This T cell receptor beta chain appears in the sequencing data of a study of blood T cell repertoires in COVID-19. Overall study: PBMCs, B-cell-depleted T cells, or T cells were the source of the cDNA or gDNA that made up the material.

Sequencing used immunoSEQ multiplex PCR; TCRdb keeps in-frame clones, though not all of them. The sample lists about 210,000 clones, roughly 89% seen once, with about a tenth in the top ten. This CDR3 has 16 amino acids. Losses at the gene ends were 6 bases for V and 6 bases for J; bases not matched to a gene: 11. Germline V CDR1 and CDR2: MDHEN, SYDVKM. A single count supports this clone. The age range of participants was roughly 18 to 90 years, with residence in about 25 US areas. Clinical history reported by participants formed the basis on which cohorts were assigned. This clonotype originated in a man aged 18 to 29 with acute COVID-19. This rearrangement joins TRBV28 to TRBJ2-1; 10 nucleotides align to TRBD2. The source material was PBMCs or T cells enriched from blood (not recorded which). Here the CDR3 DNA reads TGTGCCAGCAGCTGGGGGGAACTAGCGGGAAGCAATGAGCAGTTCTTC. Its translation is CASSWGELAGSNEQFF.